One sample yielded the 13 T cell receptor beta chains listed below, sequenced in a study of tumor-infiltrating lymphocytes in localized non-small cell lung cancer. The repertoire was sequenced with immunoSEQ multiplex PCR; TCRdb's copy has only in-frame clones and lacks some. The sample includes about 8,400 clones, 60% to 85% of them seen just once. The specimen was uninvolved lung tissue not adjacent to the tumor. Receptor source: a human donor with non-small cell lung cancer.

The CDR3 is CASSLTPLAGVGTGELFF. DNA of the CDR3: TGTGCCAGCAGTTTAACCCCCCTAGCGGGAGTCGGGACCGGGGAGCTGTTTTTT. This chain joins TRBV28 and TRBJ2-2, with TRBD2 identical over 10 bases. The CDR3 extends over 18 amino acids. CDR1 is MDHEN and CDR2 is SYDVKM in the germline V gene. The V and J ends lost 2 bases and 5 bases, in that order; junction bases with no gene match: 11.

The chain carries TRBV28 and TRBJ2-1; no definite D call. CDR1 MDHEN and CDR2 SYDVKM come from the germline V gene. The CDR3 length is 13 residues. The ends were cut back, 5 bases at V and 8 bases at J, with 13 bases in the middle. CDR3 sequence (DNA): TGTGCCAGCAGTCGAAGGGTACTGCATGAGCAGTTCTTC. Amino acid sequence: CASSRRVLHEQFF. Based on the CDR3 plus reference TRBV28 and TRBJ2-1, the full variable domain is DVKVTQSSRYLVKRTGEKVFLECVQDMDHENMFWYRQDPGLGLRLIYFSYDVKMKEKGDIPEGYSVSREKKERFSLILESASTNQTSMYLCASSRRVLHEQFFGPGTRLTVL.

This rearrangement joins TRBV2 to TRBJ2-2; D may match TRBD1 or TRBD2 (5 bases each). CDR1 is SNHLY, CDR2 FYNNEI, per germline. The V and J ends lost 6 bases and 5 bases respectively, with 19 bases between them. This CDR3 contains 16 residues. The CDR3 region is CASRESGTLFTGELFF. The CDR3 nucleotides read TGTGCCAGCAGGGAATCCGGGACGCTTTTTACCGGGGAGCTGTTTTTT.

This clone has a handful of counts. This chain links TRBV19 with TRBJ1-6; 10 nucleotides agree with TRBD1. Germline lookup yields CDR1 LNHDA and CDR2 SQIVND (reference sequence). CDR3 length: 15 residues. The V and J ends lost 5 bases and 7 bases, in that order; junction bases with no gene match: 5. CDR3 residues: CASSFRTGGNSPLHF. The CDR3 bases are TGTGCCAGTAGTTTCCGGACAGGGGGGAATTCACCCCTCCACTTT. The entire variable domain, with the rest obtained from reference TRBV19 and TRBJ1-6, is as follows: DGGITQSPKYLFRKEGQNVTLSCEQNLNHDAMYWYRQDPGQGLRLIYYSQIVNDFQKGDIAEGYSVSREKKESFPLTVTSAQKNPTAFYLCASSFRTGGNSPLHFGNGTRLTVT.

The chain couples TRBV11-2 to TRBJ2-7; 10 nucleotides match TRBD2. Germline loops: CDR1 SGHAT, CDR2 FQNNGV. The CDR3 contains 14 residues. Trimming removed 5 bases from V and 3 bases from J; junction bases left unmatched: 4. CDR3 residues: CASSLAGVVYEQYF. The CDR3 DNA follows: TGTGCCAGCAGCCTAGCGGGAGTAGTCTACGAGCAGTACTTC. Complete variable domain (other parts from reference TRBV11-2 and TRBJ2-7): EAGVAQSPRYKIIEKRQSVAFWCNPISGHATLYWYQQILGQGPKLLIQFQNNGVVDDSQLPKDRFSAERLKGVDSTLKIQPAKLEDSAVYLCASSLAGVVYEQYFGPGTRLTVT.

J is TRBJ1-4 and V is TRBV6-5; D is unresolved. V was clipped by 2 bases and J by 2 bases, with 12 bases between them. Germline V gene sequence: CDR1 MNHEY, CDR2 SVGAGI. CDR3 length: 16 residues. The CDR3 reads CASSYDPTGTNEKLFF. CDR3 DNA sequence: TGTGCCAGCAGTTACGACCCCACGGGGACTAATGAAAAACTGTTTTTT.

The CDR3 DNA reads as TGTGCCAGCAAGACAGGAAACTATGGCTACACCTTC. Translation gives CASKTGNYGYTF. The chain links TRBV28 to TRBJ1-2, with D possibly TRBD1 on 6 matching bases. The germline V gene has CDR1 MDHEN and CDR2 SYDVKM. The CDR3 length is 12 residues. Trimming shortened V by 7 bases and J by 2 bases, and 8 bases separated the two germline ends.

The V gene is TRBV28, the J gene TRBJ2-5, with D perhaps matching TRBD2 (6 bases). The CDR3 sequence is 15 residues long. Per germline, CDR1 MDHEN and CDR2 SYDVKM. The germline V and J ends were trimmed by 3 bases and 4 bases, with 15 bases remaining between them. CDR3 protein: CASSLLAEGGETQYF. CDR3 sequence (DNA): TGTGCCAGCAGTTTGTTGGCGGAGGGTGGAGAGACCCAGTACTTC.

CDR3 protein: CASSWDKGQETQYF. The CDR3 nucleotides read TGTGCCAGCAGTTGGGACAAGGGCCAAGAGACCCAGTACTTC. The chain carries TRBV2 and TRBJ2-5; TRBD1 is a possible D gene (6 bases). Germline V gene data show CDR1 as SNHLY and CDR2 as FYNNEI. The CDR3 contains 14 residues. The V and J ends lost 5 bases and 1 base respectively, with 11 bases between them.

The V call is TRBV2, the J call TRBJ1-2; D unclear. The CDR3 has 13 amino acids. The germline V gene encodes CDR1 SNHLY and CDR2 FYNNEI. Between the trimmed V and J ends, which lost 3 bases and 4 bases, there was a span of 9 bases. This CDR3 is CASSDGGSYGYTF. The CDR3 DNA is TGTGCCAGCAGTGATGGAGGGTCCTATGGCTACACCTTC.

J is TRBJ1-2 and V is TRBV7-9, with 9 bases that match TRBD1. With 3 bases clipped from V and 4 bases from J, the junction kept 6 bases outside the gene matches. This CDR3 is built from 15 residues. Germline V gene lookup returns CDR1 SEHNR and CDR2 FQNEAQ (reference sequence). The CDR3 loop reads CASSFTGGAGYGYTF. Here the CDR3 DNA reads TGTGCCAGCAGCTTCACAGGGGGCGCGGGCTATGGCTACACCTTC.

In its sample, this clone was seen once. The genes are TRBV25-1 and TRBJ2-2; D gene ambiguous. Germline values: CDR1 MGHDK, CDR2 SYGVNS. Trimming left V 3 bases short and J 3 bases short, with 14 bases between. The CDR3 has 16 residues. The CDR3 here is CASSERRGWDTGELFF. CDR3 nucleotide sequence: TGTGCCAGCAGTGAGCGGCGCGGCTGGGACACCGGGGAGCTGTTTTTT.

This rearrangement joins TRBV6-5 to TRBJ1-1, with TRBD1 matching 8 bases. In germline, CDR1 is MNHEY, CDR2 SVGAGI. The CDR3 has 15 residues. The V and J ends lost 2 bases and 5 bases, in that order; junction bases with no gene match: 7. The CDR3 bases are TGTGCCAGCAGTTACCCCGGACAGGGTAGAACTGAAGCTTTCTTT. Amino acid sequence: CASSYPGQGRTEAFF.